The rows below give T cell receptor beta chains drawn from one sample of a study of PD-1 blockade in classical Hodgkin lymphoma. Sequenced by immunoSEQ multiplex PCR; TCRdb stores in-frame clones only, minus some. Among approximately 61,000 clones listed, roughly 87% were seen once. The source material was peripheral blood mononuclear cells (PBMCs), sampled before the fourth cycle of nivolumab. The receptors originated from a human donor with classical Hodgkin lymphoma. CDR3s include the opening cysteine and the closing phenylalanine or tryptophan. The D gene is left open where the match is weak.

>TRBV6-5|TRBD1|TRBJ1-6
CASSYRTGEALHF
>TRBV28|.|TRBJ1-2
CASSQFVGWGGYGYTF
>TRBV10-3|.|TRBJ1-4
CAISEREGHEKLFF
>TRBV4-1|TRBD2|TRBJ2-7
CASSQKLAGGPDEQYF
>TRBV6-6|TRBD2|TRBJ2-1
CATALSGGYNEQFF
>TRBV27|.|TRBJ2-3
CASSPNRVRTDTQYF
>TRBV30|.|TRBJ1-1
CAWSRQQNTEAFF
>TRBV5-4|.|TRBJ1-6
CASSLATGKVGSPLHF
>TRBV5-4|.|TRBJ1-2
CASSPTPTRGSSNYGYTF
>TRBV5-1|.|TRBJ1-3
CASQNGAGGNTIYF
>TRBV5-1|TRBD1|TRBJ2-5
CASSFDRGSKTQYF
>TRBV5-5|TRBD2|TRBJ2-3
CASTKLAGLTDTQYF
>TRBV5-1|.|TRBJ2-1
CASSSPGTLPFF
>TRBV5-1|TRBD1|TRBJ1-1
CASSGGTGGTEAFF
>TRBV10-2|.|TRBJ2-2
CASSEAPSNTGELFF
>TRBV5-1|TRBD1|TRBJ1-2
CASLIQGNLGTRGGRYTF
>TRBV7-9|TRBD1|TRBJ1-6
CASSHRQGPNSPLHF
>TRBV7-9|TRBD1|TRBJ2-5
CASSLTGEETQYF
>TRBV6-1|.|TRBJ1-2
CASSDRAEGYYGYTF
>TRBV6-6|TRBD1|TRBJ2-2
CASSYGQVNTGELFF
>TRBV5-1|.|TRBJ2-3
CASSLVALGPDTQYF
>TRBV5-1|.|TRBJ1-3
CASSSAARQGGNTIYF
>TRBV7-9|.|TRBJ1-1
CASSPDRSGTEAFF
>TRBV7-9|.|TRBJ2-7
CASSPRDISYEQYF
>TRBV19|.|TRBJ1-2
CASSNDLGANYGYTF
>TRBV12-5|.|TRBJ2-7
CASGLVGVYEQYF
>TRBV14|TRBD1|TRBJ1-4
CASSQGGRGVEKLFF
>TRBV5-5|TRBD1|TRBJ1-2
CASSLQGGAYGYTF
>TRBV7-2|.|TRBJ1-2
CASSFIETNYGYTF
>TRBV7-9|.|TRBJ2-3
CASSFTVGTDTQYF
>TRBV19|TRBD1|TRBJ1-1
CASSIGLTGAEAFF
>TRBV5-4|.|TRBJ1-1
CASSFRQTSPEAFF
>TRBV10-3|.|TRBJ1-1
CAISGPPGGLNTEAFF
>TRBV6-5|.|TRBJ1-3
CASQTDRRSGNTIYF
>TRBV30|.|TRBJ2-7
CAWSVVLRGYEQYF
>TRBV5-1|TRBD1|TRBJ2-5
CASSHDRGRETQYF
>TRBV5-1|.|TRBJ1-5
CASSPEGGLGQPQHF
>TRBV6-5|.|TRBJ1-1
CASSPFPLNTEAFF
>TRBV7-9|.|TRBJ1-2
CASSLGQSAGYTF
>TRBV28|.|TRBJ1-2
CASSQTPTGIPDGYTF
>TRBV6-6|TRBD1|TRBJ1-1
CASSSPDRGKSEAFF
>TRBV5-5|.|TRBJ2-3
CASSGDSATDTQYF
>TRBV9|TRBD1|TRBJ2-7
CASSPGTASYEQYF